This TCR beta chain was documented in a study of T-cell reconstitution after alpha-beta-depleted transplantation in children. Ten or more counts support this clonotype. During its preparation, the TCRbeta library received unique molecular identifiers. One entry per CDR3 protein, called by TCRdb with MiXCR from the PCR reads. The table has 200,000 to 250,000 distinct CDR3 sequences, approximately 9.8% seen once. In germline, CDR1 is SGHTA, CDR2 FQGNSA. CDR3 length: 12 residues. V was cut by 5 bases and J by 5 bases, with 7 bases left in between. The rearrangement links TRBV7-2 to TRBJ1-5, with D hard to call. The source material was PBMCs from the stem cell graft donor, sampled from the stem cell graft. The receptor was derived from a human donor who donated a stem cell graft to a child with SCID. The CDR3 sequence is CASSVDYQPQHF. The CDR3 DNA is TGTGCCAGCAGCGTGGACTATCAGCCCCAGCATTTT. Full variable domain (remainder filled in from reference TRBV7-2 and TRBJ1-5): GAGVSQSPSNKVTEKGKDVELRCDPISGHTALYWYRQSLGQGLEFLIYFQGNSAPDKSGLPSDRFSAERTGGSVSTLTIQRTQQEDSAVYLCASSVDYQPQHFGDGTRLSIL.